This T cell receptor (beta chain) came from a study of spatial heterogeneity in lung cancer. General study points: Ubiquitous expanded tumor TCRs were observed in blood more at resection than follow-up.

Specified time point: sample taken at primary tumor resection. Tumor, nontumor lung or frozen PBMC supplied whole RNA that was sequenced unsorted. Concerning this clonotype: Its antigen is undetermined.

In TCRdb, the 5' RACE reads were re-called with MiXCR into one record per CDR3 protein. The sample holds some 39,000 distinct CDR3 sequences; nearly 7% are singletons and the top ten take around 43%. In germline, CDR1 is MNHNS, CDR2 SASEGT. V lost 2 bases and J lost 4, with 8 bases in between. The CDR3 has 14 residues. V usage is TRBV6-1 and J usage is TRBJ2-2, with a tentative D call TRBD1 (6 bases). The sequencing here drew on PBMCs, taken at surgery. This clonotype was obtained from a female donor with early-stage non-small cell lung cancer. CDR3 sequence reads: CASSEQDSTGELFF. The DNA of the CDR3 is TGTGCCAGCAGTGAACAGGACAGCACCGGGGAGCTGTTTTTT.